The clone carrying this TCR beta chain was counted once. Participants' own reports of clinical history determined their cohort assignment. The sample originates from a study of blood T cell repertoires in COVID-19. Study at large: Acute and convalescent COVID-19 specimens originated in the United States, Italy and Spain.

In the original analysis: Estimates of nucleated cell counts were drawn from the amplification of reference gene primers. The table came from immunoSEQ multiplex PCR; TCRdb's copy has only in-frame clones and leaves some out. That table gives V, J and clone size, and the DNA gave D and trimming. Among 150,000 or so clones listed, approximately 84% were seen once. The CDR3 is made up of 10 amino acids. Germline values: CDR1 SNHLY, CDR2 FYNNEI. The V gene lost 11 bases and the J gene lost 6 bases, with 9 bases spanning the gap. Sequencing input: PBMCs or T cells enriched from blood (not recorded which). The genes are TRBV2 and TRBJ2-3, with D possibly being TRBD1 (5 bases). This sequence was found in a human donor with acute COVID-19. The donor label of this sample is uncertain. Written as DNA, the CDR3 is TGTGCCCAGGGTGGGGATACGCAGTATTTT. Its translation is CAQGGDTQYF. The whole variable domain, filled in from reference TRBV2 and TRBJ2-3, reads EPEVTQTPSHQVTQMGQEVILRCVPISNHLYFYWYRQILGQKVEFLVSFYNNEISEKSEIFDDQFSVERPDGSNFTLKIRSTKLEDSAMYFCAQGGDTQYFGPGTRLTVL.